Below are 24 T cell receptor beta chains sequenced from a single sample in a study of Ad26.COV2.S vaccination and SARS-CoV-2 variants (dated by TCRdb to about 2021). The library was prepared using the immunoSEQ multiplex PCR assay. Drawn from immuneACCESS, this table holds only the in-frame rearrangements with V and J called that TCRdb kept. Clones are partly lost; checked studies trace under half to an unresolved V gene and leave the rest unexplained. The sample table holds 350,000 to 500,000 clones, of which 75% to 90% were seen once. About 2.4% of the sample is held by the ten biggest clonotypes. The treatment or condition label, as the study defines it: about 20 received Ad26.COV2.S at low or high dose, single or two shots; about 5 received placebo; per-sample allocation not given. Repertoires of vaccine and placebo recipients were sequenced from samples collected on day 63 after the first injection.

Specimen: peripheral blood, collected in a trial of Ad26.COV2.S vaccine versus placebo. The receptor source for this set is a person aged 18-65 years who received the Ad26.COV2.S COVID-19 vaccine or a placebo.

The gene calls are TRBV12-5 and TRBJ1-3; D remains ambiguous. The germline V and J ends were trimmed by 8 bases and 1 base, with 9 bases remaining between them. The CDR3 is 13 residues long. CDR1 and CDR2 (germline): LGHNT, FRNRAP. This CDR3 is CASSRSSGNTIYF. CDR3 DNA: TGTGCTAGTAGCCGCTCTTCTGGAAACACCATATATTTT.

For the CDR3, the DNA is TGTGCCAGCAGCCTACGGCGGGGGACCCCATTCCATGAGCAGTTCTTC. This gives the protein CASSLRRGTPFHEQFF. V is TRBV7-2 and J is TRBJ2-1; 7 bases align to TRBD2. V gave up 5 bases and J gave up 8 bases; unmatched junction bases: 15. In germline, CDR1 is SGHTA, CDR2 FQGNSA. There are 16 residues in the CDR3.

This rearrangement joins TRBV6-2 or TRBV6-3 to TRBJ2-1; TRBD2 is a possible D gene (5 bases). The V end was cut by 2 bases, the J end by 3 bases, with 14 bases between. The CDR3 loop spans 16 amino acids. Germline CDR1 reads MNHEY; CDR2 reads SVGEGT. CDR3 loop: CASSYRGLPHYNEQFF. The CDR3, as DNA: TGTGCCAGCAGTTACCGCGGGCTCCCACACTACAATGAGCAGTTCTTC.

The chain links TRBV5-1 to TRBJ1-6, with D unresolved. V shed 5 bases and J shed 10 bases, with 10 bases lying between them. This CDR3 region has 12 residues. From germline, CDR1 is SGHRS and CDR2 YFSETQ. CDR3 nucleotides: TGCGCCAGCAGTTACGGTGGCTCACCCCTCCACTTT. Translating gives CASSYGGSPLHF.

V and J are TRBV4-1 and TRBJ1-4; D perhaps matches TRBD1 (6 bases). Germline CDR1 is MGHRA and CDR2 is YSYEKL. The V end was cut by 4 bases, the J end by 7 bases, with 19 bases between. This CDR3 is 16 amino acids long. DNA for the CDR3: TGCGCCAGCAGCCCAGAGGTCAGGGGAAGAGGTGAAAAACTGTTTTTT. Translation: CASSPEVRGRGEKLFF.

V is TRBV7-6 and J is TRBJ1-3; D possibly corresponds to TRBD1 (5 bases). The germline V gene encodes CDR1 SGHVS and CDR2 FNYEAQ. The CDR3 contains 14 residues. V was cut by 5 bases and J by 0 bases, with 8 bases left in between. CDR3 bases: TGTGCCAGCAGCCCGGGGGGCTCTGGAAACACCATATATTTT. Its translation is CASSPGGSGNTIYF.

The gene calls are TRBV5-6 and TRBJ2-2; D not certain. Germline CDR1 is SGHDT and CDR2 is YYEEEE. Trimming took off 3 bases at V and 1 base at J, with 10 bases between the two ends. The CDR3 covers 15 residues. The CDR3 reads CASSYPWGNTGELFF. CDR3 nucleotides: TGTGCCAGCAGCTACCCGTGGGGGAACACCGGGGAGCTGTTTTTT.

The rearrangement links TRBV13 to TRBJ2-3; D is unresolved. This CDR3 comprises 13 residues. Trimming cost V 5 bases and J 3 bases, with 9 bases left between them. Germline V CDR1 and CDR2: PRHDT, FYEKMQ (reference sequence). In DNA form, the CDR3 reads TGTGCCAGCAGCCCCGACGGTACAGATACGCAGTATTTT. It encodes CASSPDGTDTQYF.

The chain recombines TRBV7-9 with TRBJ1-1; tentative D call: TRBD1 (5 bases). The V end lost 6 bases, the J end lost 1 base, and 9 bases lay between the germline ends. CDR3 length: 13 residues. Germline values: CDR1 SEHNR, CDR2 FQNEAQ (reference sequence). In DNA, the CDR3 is TGTGCCAGCAGGCCACAGGCGAACACTGAAGCTTTCTTT. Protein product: CASRPQANTEAFF.

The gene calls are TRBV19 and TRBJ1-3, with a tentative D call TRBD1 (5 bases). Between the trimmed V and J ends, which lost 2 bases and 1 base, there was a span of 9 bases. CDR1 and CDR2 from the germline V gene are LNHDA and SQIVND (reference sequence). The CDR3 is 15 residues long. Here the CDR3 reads CASSIRQQSGNTIYF. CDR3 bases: TGTGCCAGTAGTATACGACAGCAGTCTGGAAACACCATATATTTT. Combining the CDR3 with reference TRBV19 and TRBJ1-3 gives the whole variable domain DGGITQSPKYLFRKEGQNVTLSCEQNLNHDAMYWYRQDPGQGLRLIYYSQIVNDFQKGDIAEGYSVSREKKESFPLTVTSAQKNPTAFYLCASSIRQQSGNTIYFGEGSWLTVV.

The CDR3 region is CASTPKDRRREAFF. CDR3 sequence (DNA): TGTGCCAGCACGCCCAAGGACAGGAGGAGGGAAGCTTTCTTT. This chain uses TRBV5-6 with TRBJ1-1, with TRBD1 matching 7 bases. Losses at the gene ends were 6 bases for V and 8 bases for J; bases not matched to a gene: 13. This CDR3 region has 14 residues. CDR1 and CDR2 from the germline V gene are SGHDT and YYEEEE. The whole variable domain, filled in from reference TRBV5-6 and TRBJ1-1, reads DAGVTQSPTHLIKTRGQQVTLRCSPKSGHDTVSWYQQALGQGPQFIFQYYEEEERQRGNFPDRFSGHQFPNYSSELNVNALLLGDSALYLCASTPKDRRREAFFGQGTRLTVV.

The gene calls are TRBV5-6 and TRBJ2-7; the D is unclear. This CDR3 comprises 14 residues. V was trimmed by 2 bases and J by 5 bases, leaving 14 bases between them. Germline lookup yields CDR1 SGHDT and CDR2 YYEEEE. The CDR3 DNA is TGTGCCAGCAGCTTTGGTTCCGTTTGGGACGAGCAGTACTTC. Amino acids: CASSFGSVWDEQYF.

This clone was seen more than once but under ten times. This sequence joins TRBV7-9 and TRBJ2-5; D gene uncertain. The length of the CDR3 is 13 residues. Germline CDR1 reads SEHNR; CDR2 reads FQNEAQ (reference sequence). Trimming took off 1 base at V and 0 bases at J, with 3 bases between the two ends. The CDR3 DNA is TGTGCCAGCAGCTTAGACAACCAAGAGACCCAGTACTTC. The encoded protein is CASSLDNQETQYF.

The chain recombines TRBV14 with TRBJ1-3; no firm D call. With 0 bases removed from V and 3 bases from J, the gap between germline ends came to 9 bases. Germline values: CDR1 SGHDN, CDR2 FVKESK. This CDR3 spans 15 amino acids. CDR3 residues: CASSQEGYYGNTIYF. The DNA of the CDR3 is TGTGCCAGCAGCCAAGAAGGCTACTATGGAAACACCATATATTTT.

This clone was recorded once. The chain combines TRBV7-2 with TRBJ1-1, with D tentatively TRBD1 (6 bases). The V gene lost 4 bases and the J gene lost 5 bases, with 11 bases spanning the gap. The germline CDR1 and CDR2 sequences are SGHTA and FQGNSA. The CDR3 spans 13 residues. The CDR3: CASSSYRETEAFF. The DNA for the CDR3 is TGTGCCAGCAGCTCGTACAGGGAGACTGAAGCTTTCTTT.

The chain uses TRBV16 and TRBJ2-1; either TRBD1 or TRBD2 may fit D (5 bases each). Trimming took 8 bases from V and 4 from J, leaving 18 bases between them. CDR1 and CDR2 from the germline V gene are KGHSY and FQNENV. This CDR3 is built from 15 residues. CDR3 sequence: CASVRGGGQYNEQFF. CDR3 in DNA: TGTGCCAGCGTTAGGGGCGGAGGCCAGTACAATGAGCAGTTCTTC.

For the CDR3, the DNA is TGTGCCAGCAGCTTAGCGTCTTGGGCAGGGGCTGGAAACACCATATATTTT. Encoded protein: CASSLASWAGAGNTIYF. The V gene is TRBV7-2, the J gene TRBJ1-3; D may be TRBD1 (6 bases). Germline assignment: CDR1 SGHTA and CDR2 FQGNSA. The CDR3 runs 17 residues. Trimming pared 0 bases from V and 2 bases from J, leaving 14 bases between.

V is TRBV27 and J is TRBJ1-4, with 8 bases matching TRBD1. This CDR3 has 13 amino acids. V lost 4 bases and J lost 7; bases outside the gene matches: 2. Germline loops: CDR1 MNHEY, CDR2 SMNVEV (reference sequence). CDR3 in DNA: TGTGCCAGCAGTTCCAGGGGGCTTGAAAAACTGTTTTTT. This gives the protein CASSSRGLEKLFF.

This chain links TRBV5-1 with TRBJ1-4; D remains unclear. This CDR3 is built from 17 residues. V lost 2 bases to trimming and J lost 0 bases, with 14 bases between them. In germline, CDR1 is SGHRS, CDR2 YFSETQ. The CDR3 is CASSFSGSPATNEKLFF. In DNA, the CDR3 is TGCGCCAGCAGCTTTTCGGGGTCGCCGGCAACTAATGAAAAACTGTTTTTT.

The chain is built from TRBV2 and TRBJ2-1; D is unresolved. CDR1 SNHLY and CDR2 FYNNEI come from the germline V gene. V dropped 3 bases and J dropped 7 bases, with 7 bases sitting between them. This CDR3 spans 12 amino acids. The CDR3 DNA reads TGTGCCAGCAGTGATATACCTAATGAGCAGTTCTTC. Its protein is CASSDIPNEQFF.

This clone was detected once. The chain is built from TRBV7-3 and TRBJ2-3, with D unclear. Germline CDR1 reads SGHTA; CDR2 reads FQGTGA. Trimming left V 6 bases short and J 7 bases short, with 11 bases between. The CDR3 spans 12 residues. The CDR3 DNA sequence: TGTGCCAGCAGTCCGCCCGACAATACGCAGTATTTT. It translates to CASSPPDNTQYF.

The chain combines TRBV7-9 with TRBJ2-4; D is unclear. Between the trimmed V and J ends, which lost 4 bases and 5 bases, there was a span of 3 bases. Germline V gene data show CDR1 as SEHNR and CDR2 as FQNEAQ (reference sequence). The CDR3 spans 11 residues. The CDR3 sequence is CASSWENIQYF. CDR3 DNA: TGTGCCAGCAGCTGGGAAAACATTCAGTACTTC.

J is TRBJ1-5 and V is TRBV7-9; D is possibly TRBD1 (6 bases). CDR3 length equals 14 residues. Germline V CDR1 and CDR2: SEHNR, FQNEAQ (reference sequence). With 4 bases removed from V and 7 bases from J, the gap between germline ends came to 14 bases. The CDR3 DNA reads TGTGCCAGCAGCTCGCGGGAGGGGGGGCAGCCCCAGCATTTT. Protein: CASSSREGGQPQHF. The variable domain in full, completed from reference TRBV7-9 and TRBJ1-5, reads DTGVSQNPRHKITKRGQNVTFRCDPISEHNRLYWYRQTLGQGPEFLTYFQNEAQLEKSRLLSDRFSAERPKGSFSTLEIQRTEQGDSAMYLCASSSREGGQPQHFGDGTRLSIL.

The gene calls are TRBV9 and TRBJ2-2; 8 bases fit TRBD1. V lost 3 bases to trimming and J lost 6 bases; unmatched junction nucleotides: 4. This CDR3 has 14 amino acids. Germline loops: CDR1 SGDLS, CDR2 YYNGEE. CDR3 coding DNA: TGTGCCAGCAGCGCCGGGACAGGTCCCGGGGAGCTGTTTTTT. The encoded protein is CASSAGTGPGELFF.